One sample yielded the 29 T cell receptor beta chains listed below, sequenced in a study of monozygotic twins with cystic fibrosis. Here immunoSEQ multiplex PCR was the method, and the copy in TCRdb shows in-frame clones only, minus some. Found here are roughly 20,000 clones, about 97% of them singletons; the top ten hold under 2.5%. The sequenced material came from blood. Receptor source: a woman in her thirties with cystic fibrosis.

This chain joins TRBV6-1 and TRBJ1-1; D uncertain. V lost 2 bases to trimming and J lost 8 bases, with 9 bases between them. Germline CDR1 is MNHNS and CDR2 is SASEGT. The length of the CDR3 is 12 residues. The chain's CDR3 is CASSEWNREAFF. DNA for the CDR3: TGTGCCAGCAGTGAATGGAACAGAGAAGCTTTCTTT.

The J gene is TRBJ1-1, the V gene TRBV19, with 7 bases lining up with TRBD1. CDR1 is LNHDA, CDR2 SQIVND, per germline (reference sequence). The CDR3 has 17 amino acids. The V segment lost 7 bases and the J segment 1 base; nucleotides outside the gene matches: 15. CDR3 nucleotide sequence: TGTGCCAGTAAGGATGGGACAGCTAACTACGGGAACACTGAAGCTTTCTTT. This codes for CASKDGTANYGNTEAFF.

This chain connects TRBV7-9 to TRBJ1-2; D call uncertain. This CDR3 is built from 13 residues. V shed 4 bases and J shed 7 bases, with 13 bases lying between them. Germline V gene sequence: CDR1 SEHNR, CDR2 FQNEAQ (reference sequence). This chain's CDR3 is CASSWQHPSGYTF. CDR3 sequence (DNA): TGTGCCAGCAGCTGGCAACACCCTTCTGGCTACACCTTC.

The V gene is TRBV7-9, the J gene TRBJ1-6, with 9 bases aligning to TRBD1. Trimming at V came to 6 bases and at J to 8 bases, leaving 5 bases not matched to a gene. CDR3 length equals 14 residues. The germline V gene has CDR1 SEHNR and CDR2 FQNEAQ (reference sequence). In DNA, the CDR3 is TGTGCCAGCAGACATGGGACAGGGTATTCACCCCTCCACTTT. Translated: CASRHGTGYSPLHF.

This clone appeared a single time. The V call is TRBV15, the J call TRBJ2-7, with 7 bases matching TRBD2. CDR1 is LNHNV, CDR2 YYDKDF, per germline (reference sequence). This CDR3 is built from 15 residues. The V and J ends lost 1 base and 5 bases, in that order; junction bases with no gene match: 8. This CDR3 is CATSRGEGFSHEQYF. CDR3 in DNA: TGTGCCACCAGCAGAGGGGAGGGTTTTTCCCACGAGCAGTACTTC.

In this sample, this clone turned up once. The chain carries TRBV9 and TRBJ1-6; no clear D gene. CDR1 SGDLS and CDR2 YYNGEE come from the germline V gene. V gave up 0 bases and J gave up 10 bases, with 14 bases separating them. This CDR3 contains 15 residues. DNA for the CDR3: TGTGCCAGCAGCGTAGGCTTAGGGTTAGGATCACCCCTCCACTTT. It specifies CASSVGLGLGSPLHF.

V gene TRBV2 combines with J gene TRBJ2-2; D is possibly TRBD1 (5 bases). V was pared by 4 bases and J by 4 bases, with 19 bases between. The germline V gene encodes CDR1 SNHLY and CDR2 FYNNEI. The length of the CDR3 is 17 residues. The CDR3, as DNA: TGTGCCAGCAGTGGTCAGGGAACGCTGCTTGGCACCGGGGAGCTGTTTTTT. Protein sequence: CASSGQGTLLGTGELFF. Based on the CDR3 plus reference TRBV2 and TRBJ2-2, the full variable domain is EPEVTQTPSHQVTQMGQEVILRCVPISNHLYFYWYRQILGQKVEFLVSFYNNEISEKSEIFDDQFSVERPDGSNFTLKIRSTKLEDSAMYFCASSGQGTLLGTGELFFGEGSRLTVL.

The V gene is TRBV27, the J gene TRBJ1-6; 7 bases agree with TRBD1. From germline, CDR1 is MNHEY and CDR2 SMNVEV (reference sequence). With 3 bases clipped from V and 9 bases from J, the junction kept 8 bases outside the gene matches. The CDR3 sequence is 15 residues long. The CDR3 reads CASSFSTGIASPLHF. The DNA for the CDR3 is TGTGCCAGCAGTTTCTCGACAGGGATTGCTTCACCCCTCCACTTT.

The CDR3 loop is CATSLGGSGANVLTF. The CDR3 DNA reads as TGCGCCACCTCGCTAGGGGGGTCTGGGGCCAACGTCCTGACTTTC. This rearrangement joins TRBV5-1 to TRBJ2-6, with D possibly called TRBD1 or TRBD2 (6 bases each). From germline, CDR1 is SGHRS and CDR2 YFSETQ. The CDR3 contains 15 residues. With 9 bases removed from V and 1 base from J, the gap between germline ends came to 14 bases.

The genes are TRBV4-1 and TRBJ1-1, with 7 bases that match TRBD1. CDR3 length equals 15 residues. The V segment lost 4 bases and the J segment 4 bases; nucleotides outside the gene matches: 9. Germline lookup yields CDR1 MGHRA and CDR2 YSYEKL. In nucleotides, the CDR3 is TGCGCCAGCAGCCCGAGACAGGGAAGGACCACTGAAGCTTTCTTT. Amino acid sequence: CASSPRQGRTTEAFF.

This chain joins TRBV4-1 and TRBJ2-2; D remains ambiguous. The ends were cut back, 0 bases at V and 3 bases at J, with 11 bases in the middle. The CDR3 length is 16 residues. Germline lookup yields CDR1 MGHRA and CDR2 YSYEKL. The CDR3 DNA is TGCGCCAGCAGCCAAGAGAAGGGTTGGGACACCGGGGAGCTGTTTTTT. Translation: CASSQEKGWDTGELFF.

Written as DNA, the CDR3 is TGTGCCAGTATGGACAGGACCAACACTGAAGCTTTCTTT. It specifies CASMDRTNTEAFF. The chain joins TRBV19 to TRBJ1-1, with TRBD1 identical over 7 bases. This CDR3 contains 13 residues. V lost 7 bases, J lost 2 bases, and 4 bases stayed unmatched. The germline CDR1 and CDR2 sequences are LNHDA and SQIVND (reference sequence).

The chain links TRBV10-1 to TRBJ2-1, with unresolved D. The CDR3 has 14 amino acids. V lost 6 bases, J lost 4 bases, and 13 bases lay in between. In germline, CDR1 is WNHNN, CDR2 SYGVQD (reference sequence). DNA for the CDR3: TGCGCCAGCAGCCGAGAGCTAGAGTACAATGAGCAGTTCTTC. As protein: CASSRELEYNEQFF.

The CDR3 is CSVLDRDSSTDTQYF. The DNA for the CDR3 is TGCAGCGTTCTGGACCGGGACAGTAGCACAGATACGCAGTATTTT. The chain recombines TRBV29-1 with TRBJ2-3, with 7 bases fitting TRBD1. Germline V gene lookup returns CDR1 SQVTM and CDR2 ANQGSEA. The junction had 8 bases not matched to a gene; V was cut back by 5 bases and J by 0 bases. There are 15 residues in the CDR3.

The chain employs TRBV28 and TRBJ2-3; perhaps TRBD2 as D (7 bases). Trimming shortened V by 1 base and J by 2 bases, and 13 bases separated the two germline ends. The CDR3 loop spans 16 amino acids. CDR1 MDHEN and CDR2 SYDVKM come from the germline V gene. The CDR3 loop is CASSLSPGGPTDTQYF. DNA of the CDR3: TGTGCCAGCAGTTTATCCCCCGGGGGGCCCACAGATACGCAGTATTTT. The variable domain in full, completed from reference TRBV28 and TRBJ2-3, reads DVKVTQSSRYLVKRTGEKVFLECVQDMDHENMFWYRQDPGLGLRLIYFSYDVKMKEKGDIPEGYSVSREKKERFSLILESASTNQTSMYLCASSLSPGGPTDTQYFGPGTRLTVL.

The chain employs TRBV30 and TRBJ1-1, with D perhaps TRBD1 (5 bases). The V end was cut by 4 bases, the J end by 4 bases, with 16 bases between. The CDR3 is 14 residues long. Germline CDR1 GTSNPN, CDR2 SVGIG (reference sequence). The CDR3 loop reads CAWNRPGRRTEAFF. DNA for the CDR3: TGTGCCTGGAACCGACCGGGGCGGCGCACTGAAGCTTTCTTT.

The V and J genes are TRBV6-1 and TRBJ2-7; the match to TRBD2 covers 8 bases. Germline V gene data show CDR1 as MNHNS and CDR2 as SASEGT. Losses at the gene ends were 6 bases for V and 0 bases for J; bases not matched to a gene: 7. The length of the CDR3 is 15 residues. DNA of the CDR3: TGTGCCAGCAGCCACGCTAGCGGGTCCTCCTACGAGCAGTACTTC. This gives the protein CASSHASGSSYEQYF.

This chain links TRBV27 with TRBJ2-7; possibly TRBD1 for D (6 bases). Trimming pared 6 bases from V and 4 bases from J, leaving 25 bases between. This CDR3 has 17 amino acids. Germline-derived CDR1 and CDR2 are MNHEY and SMNVEV (reference sequence). CDR3 sequence: CASRVTGIWGTSYEQYF. In nucleotides, the CDR3 is TGTGCCAGCAGGGTAACAGGGATTTGGGGAACCTCGTACGAGCAGTACTTC.

This clone showed up just once. CDR3 sequence: CASSPGHVETQYF. CDR3 coding DNA: TGCGCCAGCAGCCCCGGGCATGTGGAGACCCAGTACTTC. This chain joins TRBV5-1 and TRBJ2-5; no reliable D call. The CDR3 covers 13 residues. Trimming shortened V by 4 bases and J by 5 bases, and 12 bases separated the two germline ends. Per germline, CDR1 SGHRS and CDR2 YFSETQ.

The rearrangement links TRBV20-1 to TRBJ1-3; D unresolved. Per germline, CDR1 DFQATT and CDR2 SNEGSKA (reference sequence). The CDR3 is 11 residues long. The CDR3 region is CRDLRSDTIYF. The CDR3 DNA reads as TGCAGAGACCTCAGATCTGACACCATATATTTT.

This chain links TRBV5-1 with TRBJ2-3; D uncertain. Trimming pared 4 bases from V and 3 bases from J, leaving 6 bases between. This CDR3 comprises 12 residues. The V gene's germline CDR1 is SGHRS and CDR2 YFSETQ. CDR3 nucleotides: TGCGCCAGCAGCCTAAATACAGATACGCAGTATTTT. It codes for CASSLNTDTQYF.

This clone was seen just once. The gene calls are TRBV2 and TRBJ2-5; D is uncertain. CDR3 length: 15 amino acids. Germline V gene lookup returns CDR1 SNHLY and CDR2 FYNNEI. V lost 4 bases and J 5 bases, leaving 17 bases between the germline ends. CDR3 region: CASSGRVESGETQYF. CDR3 sequence (DNA): TGTGCCAGCAGTGGTAGGGTCGAGTCTGGGGAGACCCAGTACTTC.

The V and J genes are TRBV15 and TRBJ2-3, with 12 bases that match TRBD2. The germline gives CDR1 LNHNV, CDR2 YYDKDF (reference sequence). This CDR3 comprises 18 residues. The ends lost 1 base at V and 2 bases at J; junction bases unmatched: 7. CDR3 amino acids: CATSRALAGGPSTDTQYF. The DNA for the CDR3 is TGTGCCACCAGCAGAGCACTAGCGGGGGGACCGTCCACAGATACGCAGTATTTT. Filled out from reference TRBV15 and TRBJ2-3, the complete variable domain reads DAMVIQNPRYQVTQFGKPVTLSCSQTLNHNVMYWYQQKSSQAPKLLFHYYDKDFNNEADTPDNFQSRRPNTSFCFLDIRSPGLGDTAMYLCATSRALAGGPSTDTQYFGPGTRLTVL.

The chain uses TRBV7-2 and TRBJ1-1; D might be TRBD1 (6 bases). With 2 bases removed from V and 5 bases from J, the gap between germline ends came to 15 bases. Germline loops: CDR1 SGHTA, CDR2 FQGNSA. The CDR3 covers 15 residues. As DNA, the CDR3 is TGTGCCAGCAGCTTATGGGGGGCGCGGGAGACTGAAGCTTTCTTT. Translating gives CASSLWGARETEAFF.

V usage is TRBV11-3 and J usage is TRBJ2-3; D is possibly TRBD2 (5 bases). The CDR3 loop spans 16 amino acids. The V gene's germline CDR1 is SGHNT and CDR2 YENEEA. V lost 1 base to trimming and J lost 4 bases, with 15 bases between them. In DNA, the CDR3 is TGTGCCAGCAGCTTAGGTCGGGGTCGAAGTGCAGATACGCAGTATTTT. Translation gives CASSLGRGRSADTQYF. Combining the CDR3 with reference TRBV11-3 and TRBJ2-3 gives the whole variable domain EAGVVQSPRYKIIEKKQPVAFWCNPISGHNTLYWYLQNLGQGPELLIRYENEEAVDDSQLPKDRFSAERLKGVDSTLKIQPAELGDSAVYLCASSLGRGRSADTQYFGPGTRLTVL.

The rearrangement links TRBV4-1 to TRBJ1-5; tentatively, D is TRBD1 (5 bases). Germline V gene data show CDR1 as MGHRA and CDR2 as YSYEKL. This CDR3 region has 16 residues. The V gene lost 0 bases and the J gene lost 0 bases, with 9 bases spanning the gap. CDR3 in DNA: TGCGCCAGCAGCCAAGAGTCGACAGTTAGCAATCAGCCCCAGCATTTT. Its translation is CASSQESTVSNQPQHF.

J is TRBJ1-5 and V is TRBV6-1; D is undetermined. The germline gives CDR1 MNHNS, CDR2 SASEGT. The CDR3 contains 13 residues. The germline V and J ends were trimmed by 3 bases and 6 bases, with 9 bases remaining between them. The CDR3 reads CASSEGEGQPQHF. The CDR3 DNA sequence: TGTGCCAGCAGTGAGGGTGAGGGTCAGCCCCAGCATTTT.

The gene calls are TRBV28 and TRBJ1-2; the D gene is possibly TRBD1 (5 bases). V lost 10 bases to trimming and J lost 2 bases, with 17 bases between them. The CDR3 is made up of 14 amino acids. Germline CDR1 MDHEN, CDR2 SYDVKM. CDR3 in DNA: TGTGCCACCCGGGGGGTTTCGCTGAACTATGGCTACACCTTC. Amino acids: CATRGVSLNYGYTF.

This chain uses TRBV19 with TRBJ1-2; TRBD1 might be the D (5 bases). This CDR3 contains 13 residues. Germline values: CDR1 LNHDA, CDR2 SQIVND (reference sequence). The germline V and J ends were trimmed by 5 bases and 3 bases, with 10 bases remaining between them. The CDR3, as DNA: TGTGCCAGTAGTTGGGACTTACACTATGGCTACACCTTC. It specifies CASSWDLHYGYTF.